This TCR beta chain emerged from a study of blood T cells in healthy people across ages. Together with a sample-barcoded 5' primer, a J-beta primer mix was included in a second PCR lasting roughly 6 to 12 cycles. A template-switch adaptor with 12 random nucleotides tagged each cDNA molecule. TCRdb redid the calling of the 5' RACE reads with MiXCR, one entry per CDR3 protein. The table lists 500,000 to 550,000 distinct CDR3 sequences, around 24% of them singletons. Germline V lookup: CDR1 LNHDA, CDR2 SQIVND (reference sequence). CDR3 size: 14 residues. This sample was shared with a second study, whose subject was T cells of mothers and their children. That publication notes: Reads recorded for TCR beta CDR3 numbered over 8 million per mother and about 3 million per child.

The rearrangement links TRBV19 to TRBJ2-5, with TRBD2 matching over 9 bases. TRBJ2-1 explains the end of the DNA better; the J call may be wrong. This sequence was found in a boy between 10 and 17 years old in good health. Sequenced: blood. CDR3 nucleotide sequence: TGTGCCAGCCGGGGGAGCGGGAGGAATAGAGAGCAGTTCTTC. This translates into CASRGSGRNREQFF.